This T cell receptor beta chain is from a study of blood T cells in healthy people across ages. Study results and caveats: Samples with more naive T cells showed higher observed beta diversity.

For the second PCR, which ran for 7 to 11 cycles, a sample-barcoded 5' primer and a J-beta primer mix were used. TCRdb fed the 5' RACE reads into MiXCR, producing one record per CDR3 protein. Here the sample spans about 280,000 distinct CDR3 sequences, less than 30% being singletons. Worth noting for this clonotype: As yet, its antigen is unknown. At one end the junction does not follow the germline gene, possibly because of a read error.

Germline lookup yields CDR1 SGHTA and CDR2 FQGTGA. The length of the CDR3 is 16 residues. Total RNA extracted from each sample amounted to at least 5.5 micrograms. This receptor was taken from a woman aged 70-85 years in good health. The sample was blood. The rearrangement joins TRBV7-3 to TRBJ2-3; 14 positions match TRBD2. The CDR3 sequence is CASSSWGLAGEDTRYF. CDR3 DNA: TGTGCCAGCAGCTCTTGGGGACTAGCGGGAGAGGATACGCGGTATTTT.